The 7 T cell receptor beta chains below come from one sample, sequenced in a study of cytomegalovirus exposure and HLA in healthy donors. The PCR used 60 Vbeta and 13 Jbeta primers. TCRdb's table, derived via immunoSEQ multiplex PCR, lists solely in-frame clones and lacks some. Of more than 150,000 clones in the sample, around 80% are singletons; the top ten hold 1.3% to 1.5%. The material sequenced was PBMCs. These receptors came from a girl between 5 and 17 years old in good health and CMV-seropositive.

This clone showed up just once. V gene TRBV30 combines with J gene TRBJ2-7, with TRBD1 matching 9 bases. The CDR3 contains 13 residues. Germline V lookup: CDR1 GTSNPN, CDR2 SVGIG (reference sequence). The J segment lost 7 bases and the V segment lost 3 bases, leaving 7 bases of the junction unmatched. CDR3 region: CAWSPDRGGEQYF. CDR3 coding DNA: TGTGCCTGGAGCCCGGACAGGGGAGGAGAGCAGTACTTC.

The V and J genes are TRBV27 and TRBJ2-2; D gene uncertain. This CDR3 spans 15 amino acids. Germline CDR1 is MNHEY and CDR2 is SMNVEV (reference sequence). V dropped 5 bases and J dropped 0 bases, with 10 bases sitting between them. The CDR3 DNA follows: TGTGCCAGCAGTGCCACCACAGCGAACACCGGGGAGCTGTTTTTT. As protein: CASSATTANTGELFF.

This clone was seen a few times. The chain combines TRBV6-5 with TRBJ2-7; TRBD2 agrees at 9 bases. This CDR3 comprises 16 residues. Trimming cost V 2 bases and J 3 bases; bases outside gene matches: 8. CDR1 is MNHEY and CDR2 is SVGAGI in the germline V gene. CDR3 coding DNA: TGTGCCAGCAGTTACGATGCTAGCGGGACGTACTACGAGCAGTACTTC. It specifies CASSYDASGTYYEQYF.

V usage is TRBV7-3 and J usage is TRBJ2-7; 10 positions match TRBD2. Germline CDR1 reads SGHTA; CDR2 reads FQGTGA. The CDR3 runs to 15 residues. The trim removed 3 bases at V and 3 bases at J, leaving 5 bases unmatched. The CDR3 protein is CASSFLPSGSYEQYF. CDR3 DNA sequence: TGTGCCAGCAGCTTCCTTCCTAGCGGGAGCTACGAGCAGTACTTC.

The CDR3, as DNA: TGTGCCAGCAGCCAGACTAGTACCTACGAGCAGTACTTC. Protein sequence: CASSQTSTYEQYF. The chain recombines TRBV4-2 with TRBJ2-7; tentatively, D is TRBD2 (6 bases). The CDR3 loop spans 13 amino acids. Between the trimmed V and J ends, which lost 3 bases and 2 bases, there was a span of 8 bases. Germline CDR1 is LGHNA and CDR2 is YNFKEQ.

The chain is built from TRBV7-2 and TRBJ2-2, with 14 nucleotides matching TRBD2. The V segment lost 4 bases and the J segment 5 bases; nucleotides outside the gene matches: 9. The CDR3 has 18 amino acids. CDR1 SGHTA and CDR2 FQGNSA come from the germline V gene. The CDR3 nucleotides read TGTGCCAGCAGCTCGAGACTAGCGGGAGGGCAGGGTACCGGGGAGCTGTTTTTT. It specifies CASSSRLAGGQGTGELFF.

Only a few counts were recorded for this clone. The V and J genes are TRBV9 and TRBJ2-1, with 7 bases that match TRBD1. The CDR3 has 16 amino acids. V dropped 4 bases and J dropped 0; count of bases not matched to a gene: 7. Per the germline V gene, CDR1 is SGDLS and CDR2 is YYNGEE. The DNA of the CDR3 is TGTGCCAGCAGCCGGGAAGGGGACAGCTCCTACAATGAGCAGTTCTTC. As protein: CASSREGDSSYNEQFF.